The 18 T cell receptor beta chains listed next were all sequenced from one sample in a study of T cell repertoires in cytomegalovirus infection (dated by TCRdb to about 2019). The antigens of these receptors remain unknown. The reads were generated on an Illumina HiSeq 1500. Using fastp at Q25 and MiXCR, TCRdb reprocessed the public reads and kept productive beta chains. Identical CDR3 proteins give one entry, which carries the most common genes and DNA. This sample holds roughly 280,000 distinct CDR3 sequences; approximately 22% were observed only once. About 21% of the sample is taken by the ten largest. The treatment or condition label, read with the paper, signifies: in vitro stimulation with specific CMV peptide epitopes to enrich CMV-specific T cells. Sequenced material: cultured PBMCs, taken from culture after CMV antigen stimulation. Receptors were obtained from a human donor in good health (CMV status not recorded). Some clones in this sample may be carry-over from other donors' samples.

This clonotype has ten or more counts. The CDR3 reads CASSGYIGTEAFF. The CDR3 region has the DNA TGTGCCAGCAGCGGTTACATCGGCACTGAAGCTTTCTTT. The chain uses TRBV7-8 and TRBJ1-1; D is uncertain. There are 13 residues in the CDR3. Trimming shortened V by 5 bases and J by 4 bases, and 11 bases separated the two germline ends. Germline values: CDR1 SGHVS, CDR2 FQNEAQ. Combining the CDR3 with reference TRBV7-8 and TRBJ1-1 gives the whole variable domain GAGVSQSPRYKVAKRGQDVALRCDPISGHVSLFWYQQALGQGPEFLTYFQNEAQLDKSGLPSDRFFAERPEGSVSTLKIQRTQQEDSAVYLCASSGYIGTEAFFGQGTRLTVV.

V is TRBV29-1 and J is TRBJ1-2; weak D call: TRBD1 (6 bases). Germline V CDR1 and CDR2: SQVTM, ANQGSEA. V lost 0 bases and J lost 2, with 19 bases in between. The CDR3 has 17 amino acids. The CDR3 DNA reads as TGCAGCGTTGAAGATGCGGGGGCATCCCGAACAAACTATGGCTACACCTTC. Translation gives CSVEDAGASRTNYGYTF.

The V call is TRBV12-3 or TRBV12-4, the J call TRBJ1-2, with 8 bases fitting TRBD1. The CDR3 has 14 amino acids. The junction had 6 bases not matched to a gene; V was cut back by 6 bases and J by 3 bases. The CDR3 nucleotides are TGTGCCAGCAGCCGTGGACAGGGTTACTATGGCTACACCTTC. This gives the protein CASSRGQGYYGYTF.

This clonotype was seen many times. The chain carries TRBV7-2 and TRBJ2-3; a possible D gene is TRBD2 (6 bases). V was shortened by 2 bases and J by 0 bases, with 9 bases between the two germline ends. CDR3 length equals 15 residues. Germline V lookup: CDR1 SGHTA, CDR2 FQGNSA. The CDR3 region is CASSLTRGSTDTQYF. The CDR3 nucleotides read TGTGCCAGCAGCTTAACGCGGGGCAGCACAGATACGCAGTATTTT. Looking up the rest from reference TRBV7-2 and TRBJ2-3 gives the full variable domain: GAGVSQSPSNKVTEKGKDVELRCDPISGHTALYWYRQSLGQGLEFLIYFQGNSAPDKSGLPSDRFSAERTGGSVSTLTIQRTQQEDSAVYLCASSLTRGSTDTQYFGPGTRLTVL.

This clonotype was recorded many times. The CDR3 coding sequence is TGTGCCAGCAGCTTAGCTAGGACTCTTACCTACGAGCAGTACTTC. Its translation: CASSLARTLTYEQYF. The chain links TRBV7-2 to TRBJ2-7; tentatively, D is TRBD2 (5 bases). V dropped 0 bases and J dropped 2 bases, with 11 bases sitting between them. This CDR3 has 15 amino acids. The germline V gene has CDR1 SGHTA and CDR2 FQGNSA.

CDR3 residues: CASSQGSSSNQPQHF. The CDR3 coding sequence is TGTGCCAGCAGCCAAGGTTCGAGTAGCAATCAGCCCCAGCATTTT. J is TRBJ1-5 and V is TRBV3-1, with D uncertain. Germline-derived CDR1 and CDR2 are LGHDT and YNNKEL (reference sequence). This CDR3 spans 15 amino acids. V gave up 1 base and J gave up 0 bases, with 7 bases separating them.

This clonotype has only a few counts. This chain connects TRBV7-9 to TRBJ2-5, with D possibly TRBD2 on 5 matching bases. Germline V gives CDR1 SEHNR, CDR2 FQNEAQ (reference sequence). V lost 5 bases and J 5 bases, leaving 12 bases between the germline ends. This CDR3 is built from 13 residues. The CDR3 loop reads CASSHWPGETQYF. DNA of the CDR3: TGTGCCAGCAGCCATTGGCCGGGGGAGACCCAGTACTTC.

This clonotype appeared a few times. The J gene is TRBJ2-7, the V gene TRBV5-1; 7 bases align to TRBD1. CDR1 and CDR2 (germline): SGHRS, YFSETQ. The CDR3 is 13 amino acids. V lost 5 bases to trimming and J lost 5 bases; unmatched junction nucleotides: 7. Written as DNA, the CDR3 is TGCGCCAGCAGGTTAGGGGGCGCCGACGAGCAGTACTTC. It yields the protein CASRLGGADEQYF.

The chain carries TRBV5-5 and TRBJ2-5; D gene unclear. The CDR3 contains 13 residues. Germline V gene lookup returns CDR1 SGHKS and CDR2 YYEKEE (reference sequence). Trimming stripped 0 bases from V and 5 bases from J, with 8 bases between. As DNA, the CDR3 is TGTGCCAGCAGCTTGGCGCTAGTGGAGACCCAGTACTTC. This encodes CASSLALVETQYF.

This clonotype was counted a few times. This chain uses TRBV10-1 with TRBJ2-1; 10 bases map to TRBD2. This CDR3 region has 17 residues. From germline, CDR1 is WNHNN and CDR2 SYGVQD (reference sequence). Trimming took 6 bases from V and 8 from J; bases not matched to a gene: 16. The CDR3 nucleotides are TGCGCCAGCAGCCAGAGAAGCGGGAGGGCCGTCGGGGATGAGCAGTTCTTC. Residues: CASSQRSGRAVGDEQFF.

This clonotype was found many times. The rearrangement links TRBV7-6 to TRBJ2-1; 10 bases are a match to TRBD1. With V trimmed by 0 bases and J by 8 bases, 13 bases remained unmatched. The CDR3 contains 18 residues. Per germline, CDR1 SGHVS and CDR2 FNYEAQ. The CDR3 sequence is CASSLAQTRDRGRDEQFF. CDR3 DNA: TGTGCCAGCAGCTTAGCTCAAACAAGGGACAGGGGTCGGGATGAGCAGTTCTTC. Full variable domain (outside the CDR3, taken from reference TRBV7-6 and TRBJ2-1): GAGVSQSPRYKVTKRGQDVALRCDPISGHVSLYWYRQALGQGPEFLTYFNYEAQQDKSGLPNDRFSAERPEGSISTLTIQRTEQRDSAMYRCASSLAQTRDRGRDEQFFGPGTRLTVL.

This clonotype was detected a few times. This chain links TRBV7-2 with TRBJ1-6; no clear D gene. Germline V gene sequence: CDR1 SGHTA, CDR2 FQGNSA. The CDR3 is 16 amino acids. Trimming took 2 bases from V and 7 from J, leaving 15 bases between them. CDR3 protein: CASSLTRVHRNSPLHF. CDR3 nucleotide sequence: TGTGCCAGCAGCTTAACCCGGGTCCATAGGAATTCACCCCTCCACTTT.

This clonotype has at least ten counts. The chain has TRBV12-3 or TRBV12-4 and TRBJ1-4, with 7 bases fitting TRBD1. There are 13 residues in the CDR3. Losses at the gene ends were 5 bases for V and 10 bases for J; bases not matched to a gene: 7. CDR3 sequence (DNA): TGTGCCAGCAGTGACAGGGTCTTAGGAAAACTGTTTTTT. Its protein is CASSDRVLGKLFF.

J is TRBJ2-1 and V is TRBV4-1, with D maybe TRBD1 (5 bases). The CDR3 loop spans 15 amino acids. Germline assignment: CDR1 MGHRA and CDR2 YSYEKL. Trimming removed 0 bases from V and 2 bases from J, with 8 bases in between. The CDR3 loop is CASSQEQGTYNEQFF. The CDR3 nucleotides are TGCGCCAGCAGCCAAGAGCAGGGAACCTACAATGAGCAGTTCTTC.

The J gene is TRBJ2-5, the V gene TRBV6-2 or TRBV6-3; no reliable D call. Between the trimmed V and J ends, which lost 2 bases and 5 bases, there was a span of 12 bases. The CDR3 is made up of 14 amino acids. Germline values: CDR1 MNHEY, CDR2 SVGEGT. This CDR3 reads CASSYAGLGETQYF. CDR3 sequence (DNA): TGTGCCAGCAGTTACGCTGGCCTGGGGGAGACCCAGTACTTC.

The gene calls are TRBV28 and TRBJ2-7; 8 bases match TRBD2. The V and J ends lost 8 bases and 1 base, in that order; junction bases with no gene match: 10. Germline loops: CDR1 MDHEN, CDR2 SYDVKM. This CDR3 has 15 amino acids. CDR3 in DNA: TGTGCCAGCCGGGGGGGGGCTAGCGGTTCCTACGAGCAGTACTTC. Translation: CASRGGASGSYEQYF.

Here the CDR3 reads CASSLSDERGLNTGELFF. The CDR3, as DNA: TGTGCCAGCAGCTTATCGGACGAGCGGGGCCTGAACACCGGGGAGCTGTTTTTT. The rearrangement links TRBV11-3 to TRBJ2-2; 7 positions agree with TRBD2. This CDR3 spans 18 amino acids. With 2 bases clipped from V and 1 base from J, the junction kept 10 bases outside the gene matches. The V gene's germline CDR1 is SGHNT and CDR2 YENEEA.

This chain uses TRBV5-5 with TRBJ2-1; 7 bases agree with TRBD2. This CDR3 comprises 13 residues. Germline V gene sequence: CDR1 SGHKS, CDR2 YYEKEE (reference sequence). Trimming at V came to 3 bases and at J to 6 bases, leaving 3 bases not matched to a gene. CDR3 bases: TGTGCCAGCAGCTCACTAGCGATCAATGAGCAGTTCTTC. Its protein product is CASSSLAINEQFF. Drawing the rest from reference TRBV5-5 and TRBJ2-1, the complete variable domain is DAGVTQSPTHLIKTRGQQVTLRCSPISGHKSVSWYQQVLGQGPQFIFQYYEKEERGRGNFPDRFSARQFPNYSSELNVNALLLGDSALYLCASSSLAINEQFFGPGTRLTVL.